This T cell receptor (beta chain) stems from a study of graft-versus-host responses after intestinal transplantation. Study-wide background: As for transplant type, recipients had multivisceral, liver-intestinal, or isolated intestinal grafts. Tacrolimus plus steroids were given to all recipients for two to three years, preceded by anti-thymocyte globulin induction.

Regarding this clone: As yet, its antigen is unknown.

Trimming shortened V by 2 bases and J by 4 bases, and 7 bases separated the two germline ends. The CDR3 spans 13 residues. Germline-derived CDR1 and CDR2 are SGHKS and YYEKEE (reference sequence). Whole-study results and caveats: Allografts of one patient group, those with graft-donor T cell macrochimerism, had high graft-versus-host to host-versus-graft clonal ratios. There were GvH clones found in recipient marrow, and some of them appeared first in ileum or blood.

Here immunoSEQ multiplex PCR was the method, and the copy in TCRdb shows in-frame clones only, minus some. Among around 99,000 clones listed, approximately 88% were seen once. The receptor was isolated from a human donor who was the organ donor for an intestinal transplant. The sequences come from unstimulated CD4+ T cells sorted from spleen or lymph node cells, collected before transplant. The chain carries TRBV5-5 and TRBJ1-5, with D unresolved. The CDR3, as DNA: TGTGCCAGCAGCTTCCAGGTTAATCAGCCCCAGCATTTT. Its protein product is CASSFQVNQPQHF.